This T cell receptor (beta chain) was found in a study of regulatory T cells in long-lasting Graves disease. Overall study findings and caveats: With persistent disease, TRBV28, TRBJ1-2 and TRBJ2-5 were the favored segments.

The table lists this clonotype with many counts. Its matching antigen is unknown. The CDR3 consists of 16 residues. V dropped 3 bases and J dropped 1; count of bases not matched to a gene: 1. Germline loops: CDR1 MDHEN, CDR2 SYDVKM. Time point: newly diagnosed GD, antithyroid drugs for less than 3 months. From RNA extracted from PBMCs, the TCR library was made. The diagnosis of Graves' disease used American Thyroid Association guidelines. With iRepertoire HTBI primers and Arm-PCR of CDR3 regions, TCR beta libraries were built. MiXCR, applied by TCRdb to the multiplex PCR reads, yields one record per CDR3 protein. The sample contains 360,000 or so distinct CDR3 sequences, roughly 16% of which appear only once. The sample was also linked to a second study, of T cells in Graves' hyperthyroidism and ophthalmopathy. From that study: Patients aged 18 to 65 with hyperthyroidism were newly diagnosed, with duration under 2 months. Patients with uncontrolled infections, other autoimmune diseases, pregnancy or lactation were excluded.

The sequenced sample was peripheral blood mononuclear cells (PBMCs), obtained at new diagnosis, from a patient treated with antithyroid drugs. The chain recombines TRBV28 with TRBJ2-1, with TRBD2 matching 12 bases. The source is a woman aged 18-35 years with Graves disease. The CDR3 DNA sequence: TGTGCCAGCAGTTTTCTAGCGGGAGGGTCCTACAATGAGCAGTTCTTC. Protein: CASSFLAGGSYNEQFF.